This T cell receptor beta chain is from a study of high-grade serous ovarian cancer treatment subgroups. Across the study: Mean per sample: around 13,000 reads, some 7,300 unique TCR beta rearrangements.

Measured with immunoSEQ multiplex PCR; TCRdb has only the in-frame clones, and not every one. There are approximately 40,000 clones in the sample; about four fifths occur only once, and about 3% lies in the top ten. The tumor samples were collected prior to definitive surgery or chemotherapy. The junction had 9 bases not matched to a gene; V was cut back by 4 bases and J by 3 bases. The CDR3 contains 16 residues. CDR1 MNHEY and CDR2 SMNVEV come from the germline V gene (reference sequence). V and J are TRBV27 and TRBJ1-1; 9 nucleotides line up with TRBD1. This clonotype was sampled from a human donor with high-grade serous ovarian cancer. Specimen: tumor tissue. CDR3 region: CASSSTGTGIDTEAFF. Here the CDR3 DNA reads TGTGCCAGCAGTTCCACCGGGACAGGGATCGACACTGAAGCTTTCTTT.